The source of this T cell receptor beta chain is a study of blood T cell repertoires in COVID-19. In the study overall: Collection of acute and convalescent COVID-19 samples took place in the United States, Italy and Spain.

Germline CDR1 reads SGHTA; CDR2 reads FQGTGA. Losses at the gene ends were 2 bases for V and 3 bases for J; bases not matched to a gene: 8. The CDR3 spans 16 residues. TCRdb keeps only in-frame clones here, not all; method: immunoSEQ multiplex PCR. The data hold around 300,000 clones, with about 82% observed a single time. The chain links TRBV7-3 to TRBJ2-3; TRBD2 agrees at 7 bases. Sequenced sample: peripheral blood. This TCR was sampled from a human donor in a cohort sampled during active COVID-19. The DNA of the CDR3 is TGTGCCAGCAGCTTAGTAGGAGGCGGGGGAACAGATACGCAGTATTTT. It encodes CASSLVGGGGTDTQYF.